These 17 T cell receptor beta chains originate from one sample sequenced in a study of cytomegalovirus exposure and HLA in healthy donors. The primer mix had 60 Vbeta and 13 Jbeta primers. Generated by immunoSEQ multiplex PCR, the TCRdb table keeps only in-frame clones and is missing some. The sample yields over 150,000 clones, approximately 80% seen once. Sequencing input: PBMCs. These receptors all stem from a boy younger than 10 in good health and CMV-seronegative.

The rearrangement uses TRBV7-2 and TRBJ2-3, with 9 bases matching TRBD1. Germline assignment: CDR1 SGHTA and CDR2 FQGNSA. V was clipped by 4 bases and J by 5 bases; unmatched bases: 4. This CDR3 spans 14 amino acids. CDR3 nucleotides: TGTGCCAGCAGCTCGGGACAGGGCATAGATACGCAGTATTTT. Protein product: CASSSGQGIDTQYF.

The V and J genes are TRBV6-1 and TRBJ1-3; maybe TRBD1 (6 bases). Per germline, CDR1 MNHNS and CDR2 SASEGT. V was trimmed by 7 bases and J by 3 bases, leaving 7 bases between them. The CDR3 loop spans 12 amino acids. CDR3 loop: CASKGGGNTIYF. The CDR3, as DNA: TGTGCCAGCAAAGGGGGTGGAAACACCATATATTTT.

The chain links TRBV7-2 to TRBJ1-4; no reliable D call. Germline assignment: CDR1 SGHTA and CDR2 FQGNSA. The CDR3 is made up of 15 amino acids. Deletions cut 2 bases from V and 7 bases from J, with 14 bases between. CDR3 residues: CASSLNPSVSEKLFF. The CDR3 bases are TGTGCCAGCAGCTTAAATCCTTCTGTGAGTGAAAAACTGTTTTTT.

V is TRBV6-1 and J is TRBJ2-1; TRBD1 agrees at 7 bases. The trim removed 6 bases at V and 5 bases at J, leaving 10 bases unmatched. Per the germline V gene, CDR1 is MNHNS and CDR2 is SASEGT. The CDR3 is 15 amino acids. CDR3 nucleotide sequence: TGTGCCAGCAGCCGAACGACAGGGAACGACAATGAGCAGTTCTTC. Its translation: CASSRTTGNDNEQFF.

This chain connects TRBV27 to TRBJ1-2; 9 bases match TRBD1. The CDR3 has 19 residues. Germline CDR1 and CDR2: MNHEY and SMNVEV (reference sequence). Trimming took 5 bases from V and 0 from J; bases not matched to a gene: 16. The CDR3 spells CASSPIVRDREQPNYGYTF. The CDR3 bases are TGTGCCAGCAGTCCGATTGTCCGGGACAGGGAACAACCTAACTATGGCTACACCTTC.

With respect to this clone: The sample has other DNA sequences that encode this CDR3 too. CDR3 sequence: CASSPGLAGTRGTDTQYF. CDR3 nucleotide sequence: TGCGCCAGCAGCCCGGGACTAGCGGGCACTAGGGGCACAGATACGCAGTATTTT. The chain combines TRBV4-1 with TRBJ2-3; TRBD2 aligns across 12 bases. The germline V gene has CDR1 MGHRA and CDR2 YSYEKL. The CDR3 is 18 residues long. J was trimmed by 1 base and V by 4 bases; bases with no gene match: 9.

This chain connects TRBV4-3 to TRBJ1-6, with D tentatively TRBD1 (6 bases). Trimming removed 0 bases from V and 0 bases from J, with 12 bases in between. CDR3 length equals 18 residues. Germline lookup yields CDR1 LGHNA and CDR2 YSLEER. CDR3 loop: CASSQDQDSSSYNSPLHF. The CDR3 bases are TGCGCCAGCAGCCAAGATCAGGACAGTTCCTCCTATAATTCACCCCTCCACTTT.

This clone was seen a single time. V usage is TRBV19 and J usage is TRBJ2-7, with D possibly being TRBD1 (6 bases). The CDR3 is 14 amino acids. Between the trimmed V and J ends, which lost 3 bases and 2 bases, there was a span of 11 bases. Germline loops: CDR1 LNHDA, CDR2 SQIVND (reference sequence). In nucleotides, the CDR3 is TGTGCCAGTAGTATCGTTGGGGGCCCCTACGAGCAGTACTTC. Protein product: CASSIVGGPYEQYF.

V gene TRBV6-6 combines with J gene TRBJ1-2; D might be TRBD1 (6 bases). The germline V gene encodes CDR1 MNHNY and CDR2 SVGAGI (reference sequence). This CDR3 has 12 residues. With 11 bases removed from V and 7 bases from J, the gap between germline ends came to 17 bases. The CDR3 DNA reads TGTGCCGGGGATGGGGGCGACGTTGGCTACACCTTC. It specifies CAGDGGDVGYTF.

This chain links TRBV4-2 with TRBJ2-1; D call uncertain. This CDR3 region has 14 residues. V was pared by 6 bases and J by 4 bases, with 13 bases between. The germline gives CDR1 LGHNA, CDR2 YNFKEQ. The CDR3 here is CASRPAIIYNEQFF. The CDR3 DNA sequence: TGTGCCAGCAGACCAGCGATCATTTACAATGAGCAGTTCTTC.

This rearrangement joins TRBV5-1 to TRBJ2-1; 7 nucleotides line up with TRBD2. In germline, CDR1 is SGHRS, CDR2 YFSETQ. The V gene end was trimmed by 0 bases and the J gene end by 4 bases; junction bases not matched to a gene: 4. The CDR3 totals 15 residues. DNA for the CDR3: TGCGCCAGCAGCTTGGGCGGGGAGGGTTACAATGAGCAGTTCTTC. Translated: CASSLGGEGYNEQFF.

The chain links TRBV7-2 to TRBJ2-7, with a possible D match to TRBD2 (6 bases). V lost 5 bases, J lost 3 bases, and 17 bases lay in between. Germline assignment: CDR1 SGHTA and CDR2 FQGNSA. The length of the CDR3 is 15 residues. In DNA form, the CDR3 reads TGTGCCAGCAGCCGCAAAGGGCGGGGTGACTACGAGCAGTACTTC. Translation: CASSRKGRGDYEQYF.

This sequence joins TRBV5-6 and TRBJ1-2; TRBD1 aligns across 10 bases. Germline assignment: CDR1 SGHDT and CDR2 YYEEEE. V was clipped by 0 bases and J by 4 bases; unmatched bases: 6. This CDR3 spans 16 amino acids. In nucleotides, the CDR3 is TGTGCCAGCAGCTTGGCTCCGACAGGGGGCGGCTATGGCTACACCTTC. Translated, it gives CASSLAPTGGGYGYTF.

The CDR3 loop is CASGAATNYGYTF. For the CDR3, the DNA is TGTGCCAGCGGTGCGGCAACTAACTATGGCTACACCTTC. The J gene is TRBJ1-2, the V gene TRBV9; unclear D gene. Trimming pared 7 bases from V and 0 bases from J, leaving 10 bases between. CDR3 length: 13 amino acids. Germline values: CDR1 SGDLS, CDR2 YYNGEE.

V gene TRBV7-2 combines with J gene TRBJ1-5, with D uncertain. Trimming took off 7 bases at V and 0 bases at J, with 7 bases between the two ends. Germline V CDR1 and CDR2: SGHTA, FQGNSA. CDR3 length: 13 residues. The CDR3 DNA is TGTGCCAGCACCAGGAATAGCAATCAGCCCCAGCATTTT. Its protein product is CASTRNSNQPQHF.

This clone occurred a few times. The chain combines TRBV29-1 with TRBJ2-7, with 7 bases aligning to TRBD1. Trimming cost V 5 bases and J 5 bases; bases outside gene matches: 12. The CDR3 covers 14 residues. CDR1 is SQVTM and CDR2 is ANQGSEA in the germline V gene. CDR3 residues: CSVCRTGNRDEQYF. DNA of the CDR3: TGCAGCGTTTGTAGGACAGGCAACAGGGACGAGCAGTACTTC.

J is TRBJ2-3 and V is TRBV5-1, with 9 bases fitting TRBD2. The CDR3 is made up of 15 amino acids. Germline CDR1 is SGHRS and CDR2 is YFSETQ. V was clipped by 4 bases and J by 4 bases; unmatched bases: 7. The CDR3 nucleotides read TGCGCCAGCAGCCAAAACTTAGCGGGAGCAGATACGCAGTATTTT. It specifies CASSQNLAGADTQYF.